The 27 T cell receptor beta chains below all came from one sample that was sequenced in a study of cytomegalovirus exposure and HLA in healthy donors. The PCR had 60 Vbeta and 13 Jbeta primers. Libraries were prepared by immunoSEQ multiplex PCR; TCRdb keeps only in-frame clonotypes and omits some of them. The top ten clones hold 2.1% of a sample with roughly 160,000 clones, about 80% of them seen once. Sequences were obtained from PBMCs. These receptors were collected from a man aged 35-49 years in good health and CMV-seronegative.

This chain uses TRBV28 with TRBJ1-5; D is possibly TRBD1 (6 bases). Per the germline V gene, CDR1 is MDHEN and CDR2 is SYDVKM. The V gene lost 6 bases and the J gene lost 6 bases, with 30 bases spanning the gap. This CDR3 comprises 19 residues. In DNA form, the CDR3 reads TGTGCCAGCAGGATTGGGGGGGCGTTCGGGACCGAGAATCTTCAGCCCCAGCATTTT. It encodes CASRIGGAFGTENLQPQHF.

This clone appeared a few times. V is TRBV19 and J is TRBJ2-7; D gene unclear. Germline lookup yields CDR1 LNHDA and CDR2 SQIVND (reference sequence). The CDR3 spans 13 residues. The V gene lost 0 bases and the J gene lost 3 bases, with 6 bases spanning the gap. Written as DNA, the CDR3 is TGTGCCAGTAGTATAGATGGCAGCTACGAGCAGTACTTC. It encodes CASSIDGSYEQYF.

The chain couples TRBV10-3 to TRBJ2-7, with TRBD1 matching over 8 bases. With 1 base clipped from V and 4 bases from J, the junction kept 6 bases outside the gene matches. This CDR3 spans 15 amino acids. CDR1 is ENHRY and CDR2 is SYGVKD in the germline V gene. The DNA of the CDR3 is TGTGCCATCAGTGAGTTCGCGACAGGGGTGTACGAGCAGTACTTC. Its translation: CAISEFATGVYEQYF.

CDR3 bases: TGTGCCAGCAGCTTGCGACAGGGGTCCGGGGAGCTGTTTTTT. Protein: CASSLRQGSGELFF. This chain links TRBV7-8 with TRBJ2-2, with 8 bases lining up with TRBD1. V lost 3 bases to trimming and J lost 6 bases; unmatched junction nucleotides: 3. There are 14 residues in the CDR3. Per the germline V gene, CDR1 is SGHVS and CDR2 is FQNEAQ.

The V and J genes are TRBV19 and TRBJ2-7; 7 positions match TRBD1. Losses at the gene ends were 5 bases for V and 2 bases for J; bases not matched to a gene: 6. This CDR3 is 14 amino acids long. Germline V CDR1 and CDR2: LNHDA, SQIVND (reference sequence). CDR3 amino acids: CASSWDSLAYEQYF. The CDR3 DNA reads TGTGCCAGTAGTTGGGACAGTCTTGCCTACGAGCAGTACTTC.

The chain employs TRBV28 and TRBJ2-7, with TRBD2 matching over 13 bases. The CDR3 is made up of 16 amino acids. From germline, CDR1 is MDHEN and CDR2 SYDVKM. V lost 5 bases to trimming and J lost 5 bases; unmatched junction nucleotides: 9. CDR3 sequence: CASSAGLAGVSNEQYF. The CDR3 DNA reads TGTGCCAGCAGTGCCGGACTAGCGGGAGTCTCGAACGAGCAGTACTTC. Complete variable domain (other parts from reference TRBV28 and TRBJ2-7): DVKVTQSSRYLVKRTGEKVFLECVQDMDHENMFWYRQDPGLGLRLIYFSYDVKMKEKGDIPEGYSVSREKKERFSLILESASTNQTSMYLCASSAGLAGVSNEQYFGPGTRLTVT.

In the case of this clone: At one end the junction does not follow the germline gene, possibly because of a read error. The genes are TRBV7-9 and TRBJ1-2; no firm D call. There are 16 residues in the CDR3. Germline V gene data show CDR1 as SEHNR and CDR2 as FQNEAQ (reference sequence). This chain's CDR3 is CSSSPSGSQPARGYTF. DNA of the CDR3: TGTTCCAGCAGCCCCTCGGGGAGCCAGCCTGCTCGGGGCTACACCTTC. Drawing the rest from reference TRBV7-9 and TRBJ1-2, the complete variable domain is DTGVSQNPRHKITKRGQNVTFRCDPISEHNRLYWYRQTLGQGPEFLTYFQNEAQLEKSRLLSDRFSAERPKGSFSTLEIQRTEQGDSAMYLCSSSPSGSQPARGYTFGSGTRLTVV.

The chain couples TRBV16 to TRBJ2-4; D is unclear. V was pared by 1 base and J by 3 bases, with 13 bases between. CDR1 KGHSY and CDR2 FQNENV come from the germline V gene. The CDR3 totals 16 residues. The CDR3, as DNA: TGTGCCAGCAGCCAATATCGCATCAGTGGCAAAAACATTCAGTACTTC. This sequence encodes CASSQYRISGKNIQYF.

The chain employs TRBV7-2 and TRBJ2-5; TRBD2 might be the D (5 bases). Germline-derived CDR1 and CDR2 are SGHTA and FQGNSA. There are 12 residues in the CDR3. Trimming took 5 bases from V and 5 from J, leaving 9 bases between them. CDR3 sequence: CASSPGVETQYF. The CDR3 coding sequence is TGTGCCAGCAGCCCCGGGGTCGAGACCCAGTACTTC.

The chain carries TRBV6-6 and TRBJ1-2; the match to TRBD1 covers 8 bases. There are 14 residues in the CDR3. Per germline, CDR1 MNHNY and CDR2 SVGAGI (reference sequence). J gave up 4 bases and V 5 bases, and 6 bases lay outside the gene matches. CDR3 loop: CASSNPGTGYGYTF. The CDR3 bases are TGTGCCAGCAGTAACCCCGGGACAGGCTATGGCTACACCTTC.

This chain uses TRBV5-4 with TRBJ2-7, with 8 bases aligning to TRBD2. The CDR3 is 15 amino acids. The germline gives CDR1 SGHNT, CDR2 YYREEE (reference sequence). With V trimmed by 4 bases and J by 2 bases, 8 bases remained unmatched. The CDR3 region has the DNA TGTGCCAGCAGCCCGGGAGGGGGGCTGACCTACGAGCAGTACTTC. It yields the protein CASSPGGGLTYEQYF.

The chain is built from TRBV10-3 and TRBJ2-7; TRBD1 matches at 12 bases. CDR1 is ENHRY, CDR2 SYGVKD, per germline. J was trimmed by 5 bases and V by 7 bases; bases with no gene match: 6. The length of the CDR3 is 14 residues. CDR3 coding DNA: TGTGCCATCATGGGACAGGGGGCGGTCCACGAGCAGTACTTC. Amino acid sequence: CAIMGQGAVHEQYF.

The genes are TRBV19 and TRBJ1-5; D may be TRBD1 (6 bases). CDR1 LNHDA and CDR2 SQIVND come from the germline V gene (reference sequence). Trimming removed 4 bases at V and 0 bases at J, with 13 bases between. The CDR3 totals 16 residues. This chain's CDR3 is CASSRGTGNSNQPQHF. The CDR3 region has the DNA TGTGCCAGTAGTAGGGGTACAGGGAATAGCAATCAGCCCCAGCATTTT. The whole variable domain, filled in from reference TRBV19 and TRBJ1-5, reads DGGITQSPKYLFRKEGQNVTLSCEQNLNHDAMYWYRQDPGQGLRLIYYSQIVNDFQKGDIAEGYSVSREKKESFPLTVTSAQKNPTAFYLCASSRGTGNSNQPQHFGDGTRLSIL.

This sequence joins TRBV4-1 and TRBJ2-5; the D is unclear. The length of the CDR3 is 15 residues. Germline CDR1 reads MGHRA; CDR2 reads YSYEKL. Trimming removed 3 bases from V and 4 bases from J, with 15 bases in between. CDR3 in amino acids: CASSHPWAGGETQYF. DNA of the CDR3: TGCGCCAGCAGCCACCCCTGGGCCGGTGGAGAGACCCAGTACTTC.

The chain links TRBV30 to TRBJ2-1; a possible D gene is TRBD1 (6 bases). Germline CDR1 is GTSNPN and CDR2 is SVGIG (reference sequence). The length of the CDR3 is 14 residues. V shed 0 bases and J shed 5 bases, with 11 bases lying between them. CDR3: CAWSVGALNNEQFF. The CDR3 DNA reads as TGTGCCTGGAGTGTGGGGGCCCTGAACAATGAGCAGTTCTTC.

The V call is TRBV28, the J call TRBJ2-1; TRBD1 matches 7 bases. V lost 5 bases, J lost 6 bases, and 4 bases stayed unmatched. CDR3 size: 13 residues. CDR1 is MDHEN, CDR2 SYDVKM, per germline. CDR3 bases: TGTGCCAGCAGTGATAGGGGGCTCAATGAGCAGTTCTTC. Protein: CASSDRGLNEQFF.

The chain employs TRBV5-1 and TRBJ2-1; TRBD2 matches 9 bases. With V trimmed by 5 bases and J by 6 bases, 9 bases remained unmatched. Germline V gene data show CDR1 as SGHRS and CDR2 as YFSETQ. The CDR3 is 15 residues long. The CDR3 nucleotides read TGCGCCAGCAGAATGACTAGCGGTTCCCCCAATGAGCAGTTCTTC. Protein product: CASRMTSGSPNEQFF.

The V gene is TRBV7-9, the J gene TRBJ2-5; 8 positions match TRBD1. The V segment lost 5 bases and the J segment 13 bases; nucleotides outside the gene matches: 6. CDR3 length equals 11 residues. Per germline, CDR1 SEHNR and CDR2 FQNEAQ (reference sequence). The CDR3 reads CASSHGQGPYF. The CDR3 DNA follows: TGTGCCAGCAGCCACGGACAGGGCCCGTACTTC. Full variable domain (outside the CDR3, taken from reference TRBV7-9 and TRBJ2-5): DTGVSQNPRHKITKRGQNVTFRCDPISEHNRLYWYRQTLGQGPEFLTYFQNEAQLEKSRLLSDRFSAERPKGSFSTLEIQRTEQGDSAMYLCASSHGQGPYFGPGTRLLVL.

The chain has TRBV4-2 and TRBJ2-1; 9 nucleotides match TRBD2. From germline, CDR1 is LGHNA and CDR2 YNFKEQ. CDR3 length: 15 residues. The V and J ends lost 1 base and 9 bases, in that order; junction bases with no gene match: 7. CDR3 in amino acids: CASSQVGREGGEQFF. DNA of the CDR3: TGTGCCAGCAGCCAAGTTGGGCGGGAGGGGGGTGAGCAGTTCTTC.

This chain uses TRBV28 with TRBJ1-5; 11 bases are shared with TRBD1. The CDR3 runs 18 residues. Losses at the gene ends were 2 bases for V and 2 bases for J; bases not matched to a gene: 8. The V gene's germline CDR1 is MDHEN and CDR2 SYDVKM. CDR3 protein: CASSLLGTGGSGNQPQHF. Here the CDR3 DNA reads TGTGCCAGCAGTTTACTTGGGACAGGGGGAAGCGGCAATCAGCCCCAGCATTTT.

There are a few counts of this clone. V usage is TRBV11-2 and J usage is TRBJ2-5; D not certain. Germline V gene lookup returns CDR1 SGHAT and CDR2 FQNNGV. The CDR3 runs 14 residues. The V end was cut by 5 bases, the J end by 4 bases, with 14 bases between. The DNA of the CDR3 is TGTGCCAGCAGCCCCGACAACCCAGCAGAGACCCAGTACTTC. Its translation is CASSPDNPAETQYF.

The CDR3 nucleotides read TGTGCCAGCAGCTTGTCGGGGGGCGATAATTCACCCCTCCACTTT. It specifies CASSLSGGDNSPLHF. J is TRBJ1-6 and V is TRBV5-4, with D perhaps matching TRBD1 (6 bases). The CDR3 is 15 residues long. CDR1 SGHNT and CDR2 YYREEE come from the germline V gene (reference sequence). The ends were cut back, 1 base at V and 5 bases at J, with 10 bases in the middle.

V is TRBV7-2 and J is TRBJ2-1; 8 positions agree with TRBD2. The V segment lost 6 bases and the J segment 2 bases; nucleotides outside the gene matches: 12. The CDR3 has 17 amino acids. Germline V lookup: CDR1 SGHTA, CDR2 FQGNSA. CDR3 bases: TGTGCCAGCAGATTCCGGGGGGGAGGGACTCCCTACAATGAGCAGTTCTTC. Translating it yields CASRFRGGGTPYNEQFF.

The rearrangement uses TRBV6-5 and TRBJ2-7, with D unclear. V shed 0 bases and J shed 0 bases, with 6 bases lying between them. Germline-derived CDR1 and CDR2 are MNHEY and SVGAGI. The CDR3 consists of 14 residues. CDR3 in DNA: TGTGCCAGCAGTTACTCGAGGAGCTCCTACGAGCAGTACTTC. Translating gives CASSYSRSSYEQYF.

V usage is TRBV7-6 and J usage is TRBJ1-4; D is ambiguous. V shed 5 bases and J shed 5 bases, with 18 bases lying between them. Looked up from germline, CDR1 is SGHVS and CDR2 is FNYEAQ. This CDR3 comprises 16 residues. CDR3 DNA: TGTGCCAGCAGCCCGCAAGTCCCGCGCGGAAATGAAAAACTGTTTTTT. Its translation is CASSPQVPRGNEKLFF.

The chain joins TRBV5-1 to TRBJ2-1; unclear D gene. The V gene's germline CDR1 is SGHRS and CDR2 YFSETQ. V lost 0 bases and J 5 bases, leaving 6 bases between the germline ends. The CDR3 covers 13 residues. The CDR3 DNA reads as TGCGCCAGCAGCTTGGGACTCAACAATGAGCAGTTCTTC. Protein: CASSLGLNNEQFF.

The CDR3, as DNA: TGTGCCAGCAGCGCGGGTACCTCTGGGGCCAACGTCCTGACTTTC. Its translation: CASSAGTSGANVLTF. The rearrangement joins TRBV9 to TRBJ2-6; unclear D gene. V lost 3 bases and J 0 bases, leaving 7 bases between the germline ends. Germline lookup yields CDR1 SGDLS and CDR2 YYNGEE. CDR3 length: 15 residues.